These 16 T cell receptor beta chains were sequenced from one sample in a study of T-cell reconstitution after alpha-beta-depleted transplantation in children. A TCRbeta library incorporating unique molecular identifiers was prepared. TCRdb independently ran MiXCR on the PCR reads; one entry per CDR3 protein. The data show about 98,000 distinct CDR3 sequences, about a quarter seen once. The specimen was PBMCs, collected before TCRalphabeta/CD19-depleted stem cell transplant. Receptor source: a boy aged 2 to 10 with acute lymphoblastic leukemia, due to receive a stem cell transplant.

This clonotype was seen a few times. J is TRBJ1-4 and V is TRBV20-1, with D tentatively TRBD1 (5 bases). This CDR3 comprises 14 residues. Between the trimmed V and J ends, which lost 6 bases and 0 bases, there was a span of 11 bases. Germline-derived CDR1 and CDR2 are DFQATT and SNEGSKA (reference sequence). CDR3 sequence: CSAFGQATNEKLFF. In nucleotides, the CDR3 is TGCAGTGCATTCGGACAAGCAACTAATGAAAAACTGTTTTTT.

This clonotype was detected only a few times. The gene calls are TRBV29-1 and TRBJ2-7, with D perhaps matching TRBD1 (5 bases). This CDR3 has 12 amino acids. Germline CDR1 and CDR2: SQVTM and ANQGSEA. The V end lost 6 bases, the J end lost 6 bases, and 15 bases lay between the germline ends. CDR3 nucleotide sequence: TGCAGCGTCCCCGAAGCAAGGGGCGAGCAGTACTTC. It codes for CSVPEARGEQYF.

The chain employs TRBV30 and TRBJ2-3; D call uncertain. The germline V gene has CDR1 GTSNPN and CDR2 SVGIG (reference sequence). The V and J ends lost 3 bases and 8 bases respectively, with 24 bases between them. This CDR3 is built from 16 residues. The CDR3 sequence: CAWSLEFGGTIGTQYF. CDR3 in DNA: TGTGCCTGGAGCTTAGAATTTGGCGGCACGATAGGTACGCAGTATTTT.

This clonotype was seen at least ten times. This sequence joins TRBV28 and TRBJ2-7; D is unresolved. The CDR3 contains 11 residues. V was clipped by 4 bases and J by 4 bases, with 5 bases between them. Germline V gene lookup returns CDR1 MDHEN and CDR2 SYDVKM. Written as DNA, the CDR3 is TGTGCCAGCAGTTCTCTTTACGAGCAGTACTTC. Translation: CASSSLYEQYF.

The rearrangement joins TRBV2 to TRBJ2-3, with D possibly TRBD2 on 5 matching bases. V was cut by 4 bases and J by 2 bases, with 10 bases left in between. CDR1 is SNHLY, CDR2 FYNNEI, per germline. The CDR3 is 14 amino acids. CDR3 region: CASSGGIHTDTQYF. The CDR3 DNA follows: TGTGCCAGCAGTGGAGGGATCCACACAGATACGCAGTATTTT.

The J gene is TRBJ2-7, the V gene TRBV4-2, with unresolved D. CDR3 length: 15 amino acids. Germline V gives CDR1 LGHNA, CDR2 YNFKEQ. The V end lost 1 base, the J end lost 0 bases, and 10 bases lay between the germline ends. CDR3 sequence: CASSQVLAVSYEQYF. For the CDR3, the DNA is TGTGCCAGCAGCCAAGTATTAGCTGTCTCCTACGAGCAGTACTTC.

Note on this clonotype: The junction differs from germline at one of its ends, possibly a read error. The chain links TRBV7-9 to TRBJ2-1; TRBD2 aligns across 7 bases. The germline V gene encodes CDR1 SEHNR and CDR2 FQNEAQ (reference sequence). There are 15 residues in the CDR3. CDR3 residues: CASSLAEGPYNEQFF. The CDR3 nucleotides are TGTGCCAGCAGCCTAGCGGAGGGGCCGTACAATGAGCAGTTCTTC.

J is TRBJ2-7 and V is TRBV5-1; a weak D match, TRBD2 (5 bases). Trimming took 0 bases from V and 4 from J, leaving 11 bases between them. The CDR3 is made up of 14 amino acids. Germline CDR1 and CDR2: SGHRS and YFSETQ. CDR3 sequence (DNA): TGCGCCAGCAGCTTGGTTACTAGGACTTACGAGCAGTACTTC. This gives the protein CASSLVTRTYEQYF.

The rearrangement joins TRBV20-1 to TRBJ2-7; 8 nucleotides match TRBD1. Unmatched junction bases numbered 7, after V lost 6 bases and J lost 6 bases. Germline loops: CDR1 DFQATT, CDR2 SNEGSKA (reference sequence). This CDR3 is built from 12 residues. CDR3 DNA: TGCAGTGCATGGGACAGGCTAAGCGAGCAGTACTTC. This sequence encodes CSAWDRLSEQYF.

The genes are TRBV11-1 and TRBJ2-7; possible D gene TRBD2, 6 bases. There are 17 residues in the CDR3. With 5 bases removed from V and 6 bases from J, the gap between germline ends came to 26 bases. The germline gives CDR1 SGHAT, CDR2 FQDESV (reference sequence). The CDR3 bases are TGTGCCAGCAGCCCGCCGTGGGAGCGGAGGGCCCTTAGCGAGCAGTACTTC. It yields the protein CASSPPWERRALSEQYF.

The rearrangement joins TRBV28 to TRBJ2-2; D remains ambiguous. V lost 3 bases, J lost 7 bases, and 12 bases lay in between. The CDR3 has 14 amino acids. In germline, CDR1 is MDHEN, CDR2 SYDVKM. The DNA for the CDR3 is TGTGCCAGCAGTTTTTTTCGAGGAGACGGGGAGCTGTTTTTT. This encodes CASSFFRGDGELFF.

The gene calls are TRBV28 and TRBJ1-2, with D unclear. Per germline, CDR1 MDHEN and CDR2 SYDVKM. V dropped 2 bases and J dropped 4 bases, with 8 bases sitting between them. The CDR3 totals 13 residues. CDR3 in DNA: TGTGCCAGCAGTTTAAGCCCGCTCTATGGCTACACCTTC. Encoded protein: CASSLSPLYGYTF.

The CDR3 is CSVVQRGINIQYF. The CDR3 bases are TGCAGCGTTGTTCAAAGGGGGATCAACATTCAGTACTTC. The chain uses TRBV29-1 and TRBJ2-4; TRBD1 is a possible D gene (6 bases). CDR3 length: 13 residues. Germline V lookup: CDR1 SQVTM, CDR2 ANQGSEA. V gave up 4 bases and J gave up 7 bases, with 14 bases separating them.

The chain combines TRBV3-1 with TRBJ2-1, with D possibly matching TRBD2 (5 bases). Germline V gives CDR1 LGHDT, CDR2 YNNKEL (reference sequence). V lost 0 bases, J lost 10 bases, and 13 bases lay in between. The length of the CDR3 is 14 residues. The CDR3 here is CASSQDYSGEEQFF. DNA of the CDR3: TGTGCCAGCAGCCAAGACTACAGCGGAGAAGAGCAGTTCTTC.

This clonotype turned up a few times. The V call is TRBV7-8, the J call TRBJ1-5, with D unclear. Germline V lookup: CDR1 SGHVS, CDR2 FQNEAQ. CDR3 length: 16 residues. Trimming shortened V by 0 bases and J by 0 bases, and 9 bases separated the two germline ends. Here the CDR3 DNA reads TGTGCCAGCAGCTTAGCGGCGATGATTAGCAATCAGCCCCAGCATTTT. This gives the protein CASSLAAMISNQPQHF.

This clonotype was seen repeatedly, ten times or more. The genes are TRBV7-9 and TRBJ2-7, with D perhaps matching TRBD1 (6 bases). The CDR3 is made up of 12 amino acids. Germline V gives CDR1 SEHNR, CDR2 FQNEAQ (reference sequence). V gave up 4 bases and J gave up 7 bases, with 11 bases separating them. Written as DNA, the CDR3 is TGTGCCAGCAGCTCTCAGGGGCGGGAGCAGTACTTC. Amino acid sequence: CASSSQGREQYF.